This T cell receptor beta chain was captured by sequencing in a study of T-cell reconstitution after alpha-beta-depleted transplantation in children. General study results and limits: After transplant, at about two months, alpha-beta T cells were reportedly derived from several hundred expanded graft clones. TCRbeta diversity was high at day 60 in some patients (a result of surviving recipient T cells and thymic progenitors).

Worth noting for this clonotype: Its target is not known.

Unique molecular identifiers were incorporated when the TCRbeta library was constructed. TCRdb independently ran MiXCR on the PCR reads; one entry per CDR3 protein. The table lists around 76,000 distinct CDR3 sequences, roughly 20% of them singletons. The CDR3 sequence is 18 residues long. The V and J ends lost 5 bases and 7 bases respectively, with 27 bases between them. Germline V gene data show CDR1 as SNHLY and CDR2 as FYNNEI. The chain joins TRBV2 to TRBJ2-1; perhaps TRBD1 as D (6 bases). This receptor was taken from a male patient between 2 and 15 years old who had a stem cell transplant for acute lymphoblastic leukemia, so the T cells may come from the graft donor. Sequencing used PBMCs, mostly from graft donor cells, obtained 360 days after TCRalphabeta/CD19-depleted stem cell transplant. The CDR3 nucleotides are TGTGCCAGCAGTAAAAGCCAAGCCCAATTTCGGACAGAAAATGAGCAGTTCTTC. Protein: CASSKSQAQFRTENEQFF.